This T cell receptor beta chain comes out of a study of blood T cell repertoires in COVID-19. Study at large: T cells, B-cell-depleted T cells, or PBMCs supplied cDNA or gDNA.

V shed 3 bases and J shed 2 bases, with 16 bases lying between them. The CDR3 is 16 amino acids. The germline V gene encodes CDR1 SGHRS and CDR2 YFSETQ. Original methodology: Using reference gene primer amplification, nucleated cell counts were estimated. Here immunoSEQ multiplex PCR was the method, and the copy in TCRdb shows in-frame clones only, minus some. V and J calls and clone size are as listed in that table; D and trimming were resolved from the DNA. The sample includes a few hundred thousand clones, over 75% of them seen just once. Participants spanned ages about 18 to 100 years and resided in about two dozen US areas. Participant reports of clinical history set cohort assignment.

V gene TRBV5-1 combines with J gene TRBJ2-3; D is perhaps TRBD1 (5 bases). Sequences were obtained from PBMCs or T cells enriched from blood (not recorded which). The sequence derives from a man younger than 40 who had recovered from COVID-19. In nucleotides, the CDR3 is TGCGCCAGCAGCTCGACCGCAGGGTACACCACAGATACGCAGTATTTT. Encoded protein: CASSSTAGYTTDTQYF.